Here is one T cell receptor beta chain with its context. Antigen unknown. With iRepertoire HTBI primers and Arm-PCR of CDR3 regions, TCR beta libraries were built. TCRdb independently ran MiXCR on the multiplex PCR reads; one entry per CDR3 protein. The sample lists 420,000 or so distinct CDR3 sequences; roughly 17% were seen once. The data belong to a study of regulatory T cells in long-lasting Graves disease. Study in general: Antithyroid drug intake by newly diagnosed Graves' patients had lasted under 3 months. Findings of the study overall: Whereas roughly 1,000 public clonotypes were shared by new patients, persistent patients shared more, at around 2,700.

CDR3 size: 15 residues. Trimming removed 6 bases at V and 0 bases at J, with 15 bases between. Documented time point: newly diagnosed GD, antithyroid drugs for less than 3 months. PBMC RNA served as the TCR library source. Investigators report Graves' disease was diagnosed under American Thyroid Association guidelines. This same sample was also taken into another study, of T cells in Graves' hyperthyroidism and ophthalmopathy. Per that paper: Patients between 18 and 65 years old had hyperthyroidism, newly diagnosed and lasting under 2 months.

Sequenced material: peripheral blood mononuclear cells (PBMCs), taken at new diagnosis, from a patient treated with antithyroid drugs. J is TRBJ2-7 and V is TRBV12-3 or TRBV12-4; unclear D gene. This receptor was taken from a young woman with Graves disease. The CDR3, as DNA: TGTGCCAGCAGCTCTGGAACAACCTACTCCTACGAGCAGTACTTC. Residues: CASSSGTTYSYEQYF.